These 28 T cell receptor beta chains share one sample of origin, sequenced in a study of blood T cell repertoires in COVID-19. Here immunoSEQ multiplex PCR was the method, and the copy in TCRdb shows in-frame clones only, minus some. This table holds 310,000 or so clones, around 89% found once. The sequenced material came from peripheral blood. The receptors here all came from a woman in her 50s with active or convalescent COVID-19.

This chain links TRBV19 with TRBJ1-2, with TRBD1 identical over 9 bases. CDR1 and CDR2 (germline): LNHDA, SQIVND (reference sequence). J lost 4 bases, V lost 5 bases, and 5 bases had no gene match. The CDR3 loop spans 14 amino acids. CDR3 bases: TGTGCCAGTAGTGCCGGGACAGGGTTCTATGGCTACACCTTC. Its translation is CASSAGTGFYGYTF.

The chain links TRBV7-9 to TRBJ1-3; 7 nucleotides agree with TRBD1. The V gene end was trimmed by 1 base and the J gene end by 0 bases; junction bases not matched to a gene: 12. This CDR3 comprises 19 residues. Germline CDR1 is SEHNR and CDR2 is FQNEAQ (reference sequence). Here the CDR3 reads CASSLGNRGFLVSGNTIYF. Written as DNA, the CDR3 is TGTGCCAGCAGCTTAGGGAACAGGGGCTTTTTAGTCTCTGGAAACACCATATATTTT.

The chain is built from TRBV7-2 and TRBJ1-3; no firm D call. V lost 5 bases and J lost 4, with 18 bases in between. The CDR3 length is 16 residues. Looked up from germline, CDR1 is SGHTA and CDR2 is FQGNSA. The CDR3 spells CASSLNARRLGNTIYF. CDR3 in DNA: TGTGCCAGCAGCCTAAACGCGCGCAGGCTGGGAAACACCATATATTTT.

V gene TRBV6-1 combines with J gene TRBJ1-3; TRBD1 agrees at 7 bases. The CDR3 covers 17 residues. V lost 4 bases and J lost 5; bases outside the gene matches: 14. Looked up from germline, CDR1 is MNHNS and CDR2 is SASEGT. CDR3 region: CASSAGFGTELRNTIYF. The CDR3 DNA follows: TGTGCCAGCAGTGCAGGCTTCGGGACAGAACTTCGAAACACCATATATTTT.

V usage is TRBV30 and J usage is TRBJ1-6, with no clear D. Germline V gene sequence: CDR1 GTSNPN, CDR2 SVGIG (reference sequence). The germline V and J ends were trimmed by 0 bases and 7 bases, with 13 bases remaining between them. The CDR3 totals 15 residues. The CDR3 loop is CAWSVADSLNSPLHF. CDR3 bases: TGTGCCTGGAGTGTGGCGGATTCTCTGAATTCACCCCTCCACTTT.

V and J are TRBV19 and TRBJ1-5, with TRBD1 as a possible D gene (6 bases). CDR1 and CDR2 (germline): LNHDA, SQIVND (reference sequence). Trimming shortened V by 7 bases and J by 2 bases, and 18 bases separated the two germline ends. CDR3 length: 16 residues. Written as DNA, the CDR3 is TGTGCCAGTACCACCAATCGGGGGGGCCGCAATCAGCCCCAGCATTTT. Encoded protein: CASTTNRGGRNQPQHF.

This sequence joins TRBV11-2 and TRBJ1-2; D is undetermined. Germline CDR1 reads SGHAT; CDR2 reads FQNNGV. V lost 3 bases, J lost 2 bases, and 4 bases lay in between. There are 12 residues in the CDR3. CDR3 coding DNA: TGTGCCAGCAGCTTCAGGAACTATGGCTACACCTTC. Translating gives CASSFRNYGYTF.

The chain combines TRBV10-3 with TRBJ2-1; TRBD1 is a possible D gene (6 bases). This CDR3 comprises 16 residues. Germline-derived CDR1 and CDR2 are ENHRY and SYGVKD. The V end lost 4 bases, the J end lost 5 bases, and 18 bases lay between the germline ends. CDR3 bases: TGTGCCATCAGTGCCTTAAGTGCAGGGGAGAACAATGAGCAGTTCTTC. Its protein product is CAISALSAGENNEQFF.

This clone was seen a few times. The chain couples TRBV25-1 to TRBJ2-2, with 7 bases matching TRBD1. Looked up from germline, CDR1 is MGHDK and CDR2 is SYGVNS. V shed 7 bases and J 4 bases; nucleotides not matched to a gene: 3. The CDR3 runs 13 residues. The CDR3 protein is CASKGAGTGELFF. DNA for the CDR3: TGTGCCAGCAAGGGGGCGGGCACCGGGGAGCTGTTTTTT.

V usage is TRBV12-3 or TRBV12-4 and J usage is TRBJ2-2, with no clear D. The CDR3 covers 12 residues. V shed 7 bases and J shed 0 bases, with 3 bases lying between them. The CDR3 region is CASNTNTGELFF. The CDR3 DNA reads TGTGCCAGCAACACGAACACCGGGGAGCTGTTTTTT.

The chain carries TRBV7-9 and TRBJ1-3; tentative D call: TRBD1 (5 bases). The CDR3 totals 15 residues. Germline V lookup: CDR1 SEHNR, CDR2 FQNEAQ (reference sequence). V lost 0 bases and J 2 bases, leaving 8 bases between the germline ends. The CDR3, as DNA: TGTGCCAGCAGCTTAGCTTTCAGGGCTGGAAACACCATATATTTT. It specifies CASSLAFRAGNTIYF.

This clone was counted once. J is TRBJ2-7 and V is TRBV10-1; TRBD2 matches at 11 bases. V gave up 6 bases and J gave up 0 bases; unmatched junction bases: 10. CDR3 length: 17 residues. Per the germline V gene, CDR1 is WNHNN and CDR2 is SYGVQD (reference sequence). The CDR3 here is CASRGGLADSSSYEQYF. The CDR3 region has the DNA TGCGCCAGCAGAGGGGGACTAGCGGACTCGAGCTCCTACGAGCAGTACTTC.

On this clone itself: Other DNA sequences in the sample encode the same CDR3. This sequence joins TRBV24-1 and TRBJ2-2; D is ambiguous. The CDR3 runs 14 residues. V was clipped by 7 bases and J by 0 bases, with 8 bases between them. Germline V gene lookup returns CDR1 KGHDR and CDR2 SFDVKD. The CDR3 nucleotides read TGTGCCACCAGGGGCCCTACGAACACCGGGGAGCTGTTTTTT. Protein product: CATRGPTNTGELFF.

The rearrangement joins TRBV5-4 to TRBJ2-1, with TRBD2 matching over 11 bases. This CDR3 region has 16 residues. Germline loops: CDR1 SGHNT, CDR2 YYREEE (reference sequence). V shed 4 bases, J shed 4 bases, and the junction held 7 bases outside the gene matches. The CDR3 spells CASSPTTSGGYNEQFF. The CDR3 nucleotides read TGTGCCAGCAGCCCCACCACTAGCGGGGGATACAATGAGCAGTTCTTC.

This chain uses TRBV11-3 with TRBJ2-7, with 10 nucleotides matching TRBD2. CDR3 size: 13 residues. The germline gives CDR1 SGHNT, CDR2 YENEEA. J was trimmed by 5 bases and V by 5 bases; bases with no gene match: 3. The CDR3 bases are TGTGCCAGCAGCCCGAGCGGGAGGGACGAGCAGTACTTC. Protein: CASSPSGRDEQYF.

In DNA form, the CDR3 reads TGTGCCAGCAGCTTTACAGGGACGGGGATAGCCAATGAGCAGTTCTTC. Encoded protein: CASSFTGTGIANEQFF. The chain is built from TRBV7-2 and TRBJ2-1; possible D gene TRBD1, 6 bases. Germline V lookup: CDR1 SGHTA, CDR2 FQGNSA. The germline V and J ends were trimmed by 3 bases and 6 bases, with 18 bases remaining between them. The CDR3 contains 16 residues.

The rearrangement uses TRBV6-5 and TRBJ1-1; D is uncertain. The germline V gene has CDR1 MNHEY and CDR2 SVGAGI. The ends were cut back, 2 bases at V and 1 base at J, with 8 bases in the middle. The CDR3 runs to 14 residues. The CDR3 sequence: CASSYHRKNTEAFF. The CDR3 DNA reads as TGTGCCAGCAGTTACCACAGAAAGAACACTGAAGCTTTCTTT.

This clone was counted ten times or more. The chain couples TRBV3-1 (or the pseudogene TRBV3-2) to TRBJ1-1; possibly TRBD1 for D (5 bases). Per germline, CDR1 LGHDT and CDR2 YNNKEL (reference sequence). Trimming took 0 bases from V and 12 from J, leaving 17 bases between them. The CDR3 spans 14 residues. CDR3 DNA sequence: TGTGCCAGCAGCCAAGAGGGGCAGGGATCTTTGACTTTCTTT. Translated, it gives CASSQEGQGSLTFF.

This chain uses TRBV6-6 with TRBJ2-7; a weak D match, TRBD1 (5 bases). This CDR3 contains 16 residues. Trimming took off 0 bases at V and 7 bases at J, with 19 bases between the two ends. Germline V gene lookup returns CDR1 MNHNY and CDR2 SVGAGI (reference sequence). The CDR3 region is CASSYSTEGASWEQYF. CDR3 bases: TGTGCCAGCAGTTACTCAACAGAAGGGGCATCGTGGGAGCAGTACTTC.

This clone was observed a single time. Here the CDR3 reads CASSLQGQLNTEAFF. In DNA, the CDR3 is TGTGCCAGCAGCTTACAGGGGCAGCTGAACACTGAAGCTTTCTTT. The chain is built from TRBV7-2 and TRBJ1-1, with D tentatively TRBD1 (6 bases). Trimming cost V 2 bases and J 0 bases, with 10 bases left between them. CDR3 length: 15 amino acids. Germline loops: CDR1 SGHTA, CDR2 FQGNSA.

V usage is TRBV2 and J usage is TRBJ1-1, with D possibly matching TRBD1 (6 bases). Germline V gene sequence: CDR1 SNHLY, CDR2 FYNNEI. The CDR3 is made up of 13 amino acids. V was cut by 3 bases and J by 8 bases, with 13 bases left in between. CDR3 bases: TGTGCCAGCAGTGAGGTGGGGGGGCAGGAAGCTTTCTTT. Protein product: CASSEVGGQEAFF. The whole variable domain, remainder taken from reference TRBV2 and TRBJ1-1, is EPEVTQTPSHQVTQMGQEVILRCVPISNHLYFYWYRQILGQKVEFLVSFYNNEISEKSEIFDDQFSVERPDGSNFTLKIRSTKLEDSAMYFCASSEVGGQEAFFGQGTRLTVV.

The chain is built from TRBV18 and TRBJ1-6, with 8 bases that match TRBD1. J was trimmed by 9 bases and V by 4 bases; bases with no gene match: 11. Germline CDR1 and CDR2: KGHSH and LQKENI. The CDR3 loop spans 16 amino acids. CDR3 protein: CASSQAGGYQGSPLHF. CDR3 nucleotide sequence: TGTGCCAGCTCACAGGCAGGGGGCTATCAGGGTTCACCCCTCCACTTT.

The DNA of the CDR3 is TGTGCCAGCAGCCAAGGAGGACTAGCCTCGGTGGCGCAGTATTTT. This gives the protein CASSQGGLASVAQYF. This sequence joins TRBV14 and TRBJ2-3, with 8 bases lining up with TRBD2. After removal of 1 base from V and 10 bases from J, the junction contained 10 bases not matched to a gene. Germline CDR1 SGHDN, CDR2 FVKESK. The CDR3 sequence is 15 residues long.

The V and J genes are TRBV9 and TRBJ1-2, with 8 bases fitting TRBD1. Germline trimming cut 0 bases from V and 1 base from J; bases unmatched to any gene: 8. CDR3 length: 17 amino acids. The V gene's germline CDR1 is SGDLS and CDR2 YYNGEE. DNA for the CDR3: TGTGCCAGCAGCGTAGGACAGGGGACCTTATTTAACTATGGCTACACCTTC. It codes for CASSVGQGTLFNYGYTF.

The V gene is TRBV7-9, the J gene TRBJ1-1, with a possible D match to TRBD1 (6 bases). Germline loops: CDR1 SEHNR, CDR2 FQNEAQ (reference sequence). The CDR3 sequence is 12 residues long. V was clipped by 1 base and J by 11 bases, with 11 bases between them. The CDR3 DNA follows: TGTGCCAGCAGCTTAGGGGGCGACAGGGCTTTCTTT. This gives the protein CASSLGGDRAFF.

The V call is TRBV5-1, the J call TRBJ1-1; D unclear. The germline V gene has CDR1 SGHRS and CDR2 YFSETQ. The CDR3 consists of 16 residues. The V and J ends lost 7 bases and 2 bases respectively, with 21 bases between them. CDR3 sequence reads: CASHQTIQSANTEAFF. The CDR3, as DNA: TGCGCCAGCCACCAGACCATACAGAGTGCCAACACTGAAGCTTTCTTT.

The CDR3 nucleotides read TGTGCCAGCAGTATACAGGGTACCCCTGAAGCTTTCTTT. This gives the protein CASSIQGTPEAFF. The chain carries TRBV6-5 and TRBJ1-1; a weak D match, TRBD1 (6 bases). This CDR3 region has 13 residues. V lost 5 bases and J lost 6, with 13 bases in between. CDR1 MNHEY and CDR2 SVGAGI come from the germline V gene.

This sequence joins TRBV5-1 and TRBJ1-2, with D possibly matching TRBD1 (6 bases). The germline V and J ends were trimmed by 4 bases and 4 bases, with 11 bases remaining between them. CDR3 length equals 13 residues. The germline V gene has CDR1 SGHRS and CDR2 YFSETQ. The CDR3 bases are TGCGCCAGCAGCCCCGGACAGCTCTATGGCTACACCTTC. It yields the protein CASSPGQLYGYTF.